This entry lists 20 T cell receptor beta chains sequenced from one sample in a study of blood T cell repertoires in COVID-19. TCRdb keeps only in-frame clones here, not all; method: immunoSEQ multiplex PCR. The table shows approximately 52,000 clones, with about 92% occurring only once. The sequencing sample was made of peripheral blood. Source of these receptors: a human donor in a cohort sampled during active COVID-19.

The chain recombines TRBV4-1 with TRBJ2-3; 14 nucleotides align to TRBD2. The CDR3 length is 17 residues. Germline lookup yields CDR1 MGHRA and CDR2 YSYEKL. The trim removed 3 bases at V and 4 bases at J, leaving 6 bases unmatched. DNA of the CDR3: TGCGCCAGCAGCCATCCTGGGACTAGCGGGAGCTCAGATACGCAGTATTTT. Its translation is CASSHPGTSGSSDTQYF.

The chain has TRBV27 and TRBJ1-2; 10 bases fit TRBD1. V lost 4 bases and J lost 3; bases outside the gene matches: 8. This CDR3 comprises 16 residues. Germline lookup yields CDR1 MNHEY and CDR2 SMNVEV (reference sequence). This chain's CDR3 is CASSSTGGAGHYGYTF. The CDR3 DNA follows: TGTGCCAGCAGTTCGACAGGGGGCGCGGGGCACTATGGCTACACCTTC.

This clone has only a few counts. This chain links TRBV19 with TRBJ1-5, with 7 bases identical to TRBD1. Germline trimming cut 7 bases from V and 6 bases from J; bases unmatched to any gene: 6. Germline V gene sequence: CDR1 LNHDA, CDR2 SQIVND (reference sequence). This CDR3 region has 13 residues. CDR3 nucleotide sequence: TGTGCCAGTACCGCCGACAGGGTTCAGCCCCAGCATTTT. Residues: CASTADRVQPQHF.

The rearrangement joins TRBV5-1 to TRBJ2-3; 10 nucleotides line up with TRBD1. The junction had 2 bases not matched to a gene; V was cut back by 4 bases and J by 0 bases. The CDR3 is made up of 15 amino acids. Germline V gives CDR1 SGHRS, CDR2 YFSETQ. The CDR3 here is CASSRTGGSTDTQYF. The CDR3 DNA reads TGCGCCAGCAGCCGGACAGGGGGTAGCACAGATACGCAGTATTTT.

The rearrangement uses TRBV19 and TRBJ2-7; a weak D match, TRBD1 (5 bases). The CDR3 is 15 amino acids. Germline V lookup: CDR1 LNHDA, CDR2 SQIVND (reference sequence). V was cut by 5 bases and J by 0 bases, with 14 bases left in between. CDR3 sequence (DNA): TGTGCCAGTAGTCCCTTACAGGCCTTCTCCTACGAGCAGTACTTC. Protein: CASSPLQAFSYEQYF. Supplemented by reference TRBV19 and TRBJ2-7, the full variable domain reads DGGITQSPKYLFRKEGQNVTLSCEQNLNHDAMYWYRQDPGQGLRLIYYSQIVNDFQKGDIAEGYSVSREKKESFPLTVTSAQKNPTAFYLCASSPLQAFSYEQYFGPGTRLTVT.

A single count supports this clone. The chain recombines TRBV11-2 with TRBJ2-2; D gene ambiguous. Deletions cut 4 bases from V and 5 bases from J, with 20 bases between. CDR3 length: 17 amino acids. Germline assignment: CDR1 SGHAT and CDR2 FQNNGV. DNA of the CDR3: TGTGCCAGCAGCTCAGAAAGATATGGAGTTTATACCGGGGAGCTGTTTTTT. Translation: CASSSERYGVYTGELFF.

The CDR3 loop reads CASSQEAGSGELFF. The CDR3 DNA is TGTGCCAGCAGCCAAGAAGCGGGCTCCGGGGAGCTGTTTTTT. The chain links TRBV14 to TRBJ2-2; D perhaps matches TRBD2 (6 bases). The CDR3 is 14 amino acids. CDR1 SGHDN and CDR2 FVKESK come from the germline V gene. V lost 0 bases and J lost 6, with 8 bases in between.

This chain links TRBV5-5 with TRBJ2-7; D perhaps matches TRBD2 (7 bases). The CDR3 sequence is 16 residues long. CDR1 and CDR2 (germline): SGHKS, YYEKEE (reference sequence). Trimming pared 0 bases from V and 3 bases from J, leaving 16 bases between. This CDR3 reads CASSLVRGAGDYEQYF. Written as DNA, the CDR3 is TGTGCCAGCAGCTTGGTCCGGGGGGCCGGGGACTACGAGCAGTACTTC. Full variable domain (rest looked up from reference TRBV5-5 and TRBJ2-7): DAGVTQSPTHLIKTRGQQVTLRCSPISGHKSVSWYQQVLGQGPQFIFQYYEKEERGRGNFPDRFSARQFPNYSSELNVNALLLGDSALYLCASSLVRGAGDYEQYFGPGTRLTVT.

This clone turned up a few times. The chain has TRBV7-9 and TRBJ1-2, with 8 bases aligning to TRBD1. The junction had 9 bases not matched to a gene; V was cut back by 5 bases and J by 7 bases. Germline V gene sequence: CDR1 SEHNR, CDR2 FQNEAQ (reference sequence). The CDR3 totals 14 residues. CDR3 residues: CASSLDRGQGGYTF. Here the CDR3 DNA reads TGTGCCAGCAGCCTAGACAGGGGCCAGGGTGGCTACACCTTC.

The gene calls are TRBV2 and TRBJ2-7; 11 bases are a match to TRBD2. Germline loops: CDR1 SNHLY, CDR2 FYNNEI. This CDR3 comprises 14 residues. Unmatched junction bases numbered 1, after V lost 3 bases and J lost 3 bases. The chain's CDR3 is CASSEGLAVYEQYF. CDR3 DNA: TGTGCCAGCAGTGAGGGACTAGCGGTCTACGAGCAGTACTTC.

The chain uses TRBV24-1 and TRBJ2-1, with D perhaps matching TRBD1 (6 bases). Germline V CDR1 and CDR2: KGHDR, SFDVKD. The CDR3 extends over 20 amino acids. V was shortened by 0 bases and J by 0 bases, with 20 bases between the two germline ends. The CDR3 region is CATSDLPGLGAASSYNEQFF. In DNA form, the CDR3 reads TGTGCCACCAGTGATTTGCCCGGGTTGGGGGCTGCGAGCTCCTACAATGAGCAGTTCTTC.

The chain couples TRBV4-2 to TRBJ1-3; the D is unclear. The V gene lost 0 bases and the J gene lost 4 bases, with 7 bases spanning the gap. Germline assignment: CDR1 LGHNA and CDR2 YNFKEQ. This CDR3 region has 14 residues. For the CDR3, the DNA is TGTGCCAGCAGCCAAGAAAACAGCGGAAACACCATATATTTT. It specifies CASSQENSGNTIYF.

With respect to this clone: Other nucleotide sequences in the sample specify the same CDR3. The gene calls are TRBV6-6 and TRBJ2-2, with D tentatively TRBD1 (5 bases). CDR3 length equals 14 residues. V was clipped by 6 bases and J by 1 base, with 9 bases between them. The germline V gene has CDR1 MNHNY and CDR2 SVGAGI (reference sequence). As DNA, the CDR3 is TGTGCCAGCAGCCGGCAGGGGAACACCGGGGAGCTGTTTTTT. Its translation is CASSRQGNTGELFF.

J is TRBJ1-2 and V is TRBV20-1; the D gene is possibly TRBD1 (5 bases). This CDR3 is 11 amino acids long. Trimming took off 7 bases at V and 8 bases at J, with 14 bases between the two ends. Germline CDR1 DFQATT, CDR2 SNEGSKA (reference sequence). The CDR3 spells CSDTGGSGYTF. CDR3 coding DNA: TGCAGTGATACGGGGGGGAGCGGCTACACCTTC.

V and J are TRBV4-2 and TRBJ1-6, with TRBD1 matching 7 bases. This CDR3 contains 15 residues. The germline V gene encodes CDR1 LGHNA and CDR2 YNFKEQ. J gave up 7 bases and V 4 bases, and 7 bases lay outside the gene matches. As DNA, the CDR3 is TGTGCCAGCAGCCCCCCCAGGGGGAAGAATTCACCCCTCCACTTT. It specifies CASSPPRGKNSPLHF.

V gene TRBV5-5 combines with J gene TRBJ1-4; 8 bases map to TRBD1. Germline assignment: CDR1 SGHKS and CDR2 YYEKEE (reference sequence). V gave up 4 bases and J gave up 8 bases; unmatched junction bases: 7. The CDR3 extends over 14 amino acids. This chain's CDR3 is CASSRDRIIEKLFF. The DNA for the CDR3 is TGTGCCAGCAGCCGGGACAGGATCATCGAAAAACTGTTTTTT.

The chain is built from TRBV19 and TRBJ2-1; 11 nucleotides agree with TRBD1. The CDR3 has 15 residues. J gave up 7 bases and V 5 bases, and 7 bases lay outside the gene matches. The germline V gene encodes CDR1 LNHDA and CDR2 SQIVND (reference sequence). The CDR3 DNA reads TGTGCCAGTAGTTTAGGGGACAGGGGGAGGAATGAGCAGTTCTTC. It specifies CASSLGDRGRNEQFF.

A single count supports this clone. The chain joins TRBV19 to TRBJ2-1, with D maybe TRBD2 (6 bases). Germline CDR1 LNHDA, CDR2 SQIVND (reference sequence). This CDR3 contains 14 residues. V gave up 4 bases and J gave up 3 bases, with 10 bases separating them. CDR3 residues: CASSTGTLYNEQFF. The CDR3 DNA is TGTGCCAGTAGTACAGGGACTCTCTACAATGAGCAGTTCTTC.

The chain links TRBV2 to TRBJ1-4, with TRBD1 identical over 8 bases. The CDR3 totals 15 residues. From germline, CDR1 is SNHLY and CDR2 FYNNEI. V lost 5 bases, J lost 2 bases, and 4 bases stayed unmatched. Here the CDR3 reads CASSYTGGTNEKLFF. The CDR3 region has the DNA TGTGCCAGCAGTTATACAGGGGGTACTAATGAAAAACTGTTTTTT. Together with reference TRBV2 and TRBJ1-4, the CDR3 gives the full variable domain: EPEVTQTPSHQVTQMGQEVILRCVPISNHLYFYWYRQILGQKVEFLVSFYNNEISEKSEIFDDQFSVERPDGSNFTLKIRSTKLEDSAMYFCASSYTGGTNEKLFFGSGTQLSVL.

V gene TRBV29-1 combines with J gene TRBJ1-1; TRBD1 aligns across 8 bases. The CDR3 runs 13 residues. V was clipped by 7 bases and J by 2 bases; unmatched bases: 6. The germline gives CDR1 SQVTM, CDR2 ANQGSEA. The CDR3 spells CSAPGQANTEAFF. The CDR3 DNA is TGCAGCGCACCGGGACAGGCAAACACTGAAGCTTTCTTT.